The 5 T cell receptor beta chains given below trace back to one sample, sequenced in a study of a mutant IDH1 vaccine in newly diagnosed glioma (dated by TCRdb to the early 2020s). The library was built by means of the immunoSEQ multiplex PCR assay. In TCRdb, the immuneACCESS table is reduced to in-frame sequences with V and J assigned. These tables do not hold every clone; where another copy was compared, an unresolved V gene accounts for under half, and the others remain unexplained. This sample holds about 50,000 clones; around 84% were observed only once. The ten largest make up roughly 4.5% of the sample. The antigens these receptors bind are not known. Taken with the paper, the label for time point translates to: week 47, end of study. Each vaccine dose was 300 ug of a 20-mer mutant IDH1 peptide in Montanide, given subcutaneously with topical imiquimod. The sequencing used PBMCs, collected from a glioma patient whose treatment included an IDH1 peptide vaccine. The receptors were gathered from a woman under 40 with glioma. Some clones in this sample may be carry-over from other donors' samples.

CDR3 nucleotides: TGCGCCAGCAGCCAAGGAACGAGCGGGATGCGCGCCGGGGAGCTGTTTTTT. Encoded protein: CASSQGTSGMRAGELFF. This sequence joins TRBV4-1 and TRBJ2-2, with 7 positions matching TRBD2. CDR1 is MGHRA, CDR2 YSYEKL, per germline. The CDR3 consists of 17 residues. V shed 1 base, J shed 6 bases, and the junction held 11 bases outside the gene matches.

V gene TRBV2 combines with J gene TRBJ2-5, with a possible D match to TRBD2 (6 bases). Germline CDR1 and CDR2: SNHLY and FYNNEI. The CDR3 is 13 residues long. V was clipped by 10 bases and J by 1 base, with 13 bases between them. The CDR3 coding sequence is TGTGCCACTTGGGGGGACCCCCAAGAGACCCAGTACTTC. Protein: CATWGDPQETQYF.

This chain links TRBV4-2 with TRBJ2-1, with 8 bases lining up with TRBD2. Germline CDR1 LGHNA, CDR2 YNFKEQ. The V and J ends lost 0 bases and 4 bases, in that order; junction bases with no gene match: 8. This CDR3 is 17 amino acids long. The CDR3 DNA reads TGTGCCAGCAGCCAAGAGACTAGCGCCCTTAAATACAATGAGCAGTTCTTC. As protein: CASSQETSALKYNEQFF.

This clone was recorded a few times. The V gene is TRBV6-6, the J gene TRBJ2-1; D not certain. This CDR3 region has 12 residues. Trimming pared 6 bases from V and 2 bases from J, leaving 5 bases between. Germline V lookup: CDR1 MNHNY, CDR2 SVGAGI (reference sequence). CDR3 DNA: TGTGCCAGCAGCTTCCCCTACAATGAGCAGTTCTTC. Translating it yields CASSFPYNEQFF.

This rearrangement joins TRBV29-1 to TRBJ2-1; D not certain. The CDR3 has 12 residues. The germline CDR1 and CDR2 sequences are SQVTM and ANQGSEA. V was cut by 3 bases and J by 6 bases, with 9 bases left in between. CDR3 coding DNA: TGCAGCGTTGAGTGGCTGAGCAATGAGCAGTTCTTC. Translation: CSVEWLSNEQFF.